This T cell receptor (beta chain) emerged from a study of blood T cell repertoires in COVID-19. Looked up from germline, CDR1 is SGHVS and CDR2 is FNYEAQ. The V and J ends lost 1 base and 5 bases respectively, with 12 bases between them. The CDR3 covers 15 residues. Method: immunoSEQ multiplex PCR; TCRdb's copy keeps in-frame clones and lacks some. The table records 180,000 or so clones, approximately 85% of them present only once. The source of this sequence is an elderly woman with acute or convalescent COVID-19. The specimen was peripheral blood. The gene calls are TRBV7-6 and TRBJ1-5; D is unresolved. In DNA, the CDR3 is TGTGCCAGCAGCTTAGGATCTGCAGCGGATCAGCCCCAGCATTTT. Its protein product is CASSLGSAADQPQHF.